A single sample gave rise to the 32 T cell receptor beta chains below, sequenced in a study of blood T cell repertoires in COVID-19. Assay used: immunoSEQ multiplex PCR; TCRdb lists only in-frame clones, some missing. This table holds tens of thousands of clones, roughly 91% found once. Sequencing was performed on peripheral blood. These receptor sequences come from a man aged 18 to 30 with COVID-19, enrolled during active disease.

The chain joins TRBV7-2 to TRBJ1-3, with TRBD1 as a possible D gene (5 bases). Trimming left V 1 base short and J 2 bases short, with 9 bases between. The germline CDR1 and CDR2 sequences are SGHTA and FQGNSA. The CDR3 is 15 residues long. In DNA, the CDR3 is TGTGCCAGCAGCTTAGAGTCAGGGACTGGAAACACCATATATTTT. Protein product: CASSLESGTGNTIYF.

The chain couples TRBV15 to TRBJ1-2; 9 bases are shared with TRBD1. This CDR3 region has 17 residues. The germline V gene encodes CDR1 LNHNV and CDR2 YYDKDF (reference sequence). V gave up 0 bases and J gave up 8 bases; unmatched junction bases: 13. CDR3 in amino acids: CATSRDPVRDRVKGYTF. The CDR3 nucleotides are TGTGCCACCAGCAGAGACCCCGTACGGGACAGGGTAAAAGGCTACACCTTC. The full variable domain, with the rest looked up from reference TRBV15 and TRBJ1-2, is DAMVIQNPRYQVTQFGKPVTLSCSQTLNHNVMYWYQQKSSQAPKLLFHYYDKDFNNEADTPDNFQSRRPNTSFCFLDIRSPGLGDTAMYLCATSRDPVRDRVKGYTFGSGTRLTVV.

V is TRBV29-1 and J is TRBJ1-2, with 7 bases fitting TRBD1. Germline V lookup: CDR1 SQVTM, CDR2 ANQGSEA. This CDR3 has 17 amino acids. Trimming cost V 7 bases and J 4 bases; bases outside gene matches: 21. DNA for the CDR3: TGCAGCGCAACTAGACAGGTCCCGGGACAGTACTCCTATGGCTACACCTTC. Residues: CSATRQVPGQYSYGYTF. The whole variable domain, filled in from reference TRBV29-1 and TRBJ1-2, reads SAVISQKPSRDICQRGTSLTIQCQVDSQVTMMFWYRQQPGQSLTLIATANQGSEATYESGFVIDKFPISRPNLTFSTLTVSNMSPEDSSIYLCSATRQVPGQYSYGYTFGSGTRLTVV.

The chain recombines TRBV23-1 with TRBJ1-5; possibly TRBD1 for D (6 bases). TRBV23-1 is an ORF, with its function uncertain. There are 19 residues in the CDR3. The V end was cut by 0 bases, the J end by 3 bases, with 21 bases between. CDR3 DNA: TGCGCCAGCAGTCAATCAATCCCCTTGGGGACATCGTACAATCAGCCCCAGCATTTT. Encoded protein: CASSQSIPLGTSYNQPQHF.

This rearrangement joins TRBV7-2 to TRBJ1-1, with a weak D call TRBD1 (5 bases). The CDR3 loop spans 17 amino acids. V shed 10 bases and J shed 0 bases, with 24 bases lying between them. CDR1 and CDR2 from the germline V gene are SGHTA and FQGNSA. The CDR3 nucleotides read TGTGCCACCACGCCGGGGCAGGCCCGCGGGATGAACACTGAAGCTTTCTTT. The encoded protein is CATTPGQARGMNTEAFF.

This CDR3 is CASRITGTSEAFF. The CDR3 coding sequence is TGCGCCAGCAGAATAACAGGTACAAGTGAAGCTTTCTTT. V gene TRBV4-1 combines with J gene TRBJ1-1, with D tentatively TRBD1 (5 bases). Germline loops: CDR1 MGHRA, CDR2 YSYEKL. V was clipped by 6 bases and J by 7 bases, with 15 bases between them. This CDR3 has 13 residues.

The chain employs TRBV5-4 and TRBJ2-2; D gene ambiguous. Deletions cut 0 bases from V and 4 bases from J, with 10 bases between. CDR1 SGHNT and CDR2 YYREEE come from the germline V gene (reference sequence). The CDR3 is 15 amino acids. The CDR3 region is CASSLAPGGTGELFF. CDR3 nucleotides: TGTGCCAGCAGCTTGGCCCCTGGCGGCACCGGGGAGCTGTTTTTT.

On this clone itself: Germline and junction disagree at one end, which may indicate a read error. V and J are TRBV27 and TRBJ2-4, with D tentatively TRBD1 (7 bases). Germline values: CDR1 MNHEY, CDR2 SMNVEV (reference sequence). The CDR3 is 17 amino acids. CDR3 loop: CASSHGGGSIAQNIQYF. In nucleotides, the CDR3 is TGTGCCAGCAGTCATGGAGGGGGCTCGATAGCCCAAAACATTCAGTACTTC.

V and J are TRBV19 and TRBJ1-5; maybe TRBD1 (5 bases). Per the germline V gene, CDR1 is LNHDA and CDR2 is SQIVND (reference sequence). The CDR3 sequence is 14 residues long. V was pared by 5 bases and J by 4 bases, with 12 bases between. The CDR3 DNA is TGTGCCAGTAGTCTGGTGACAGTGAATCAGCCCCAGCATTTT. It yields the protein CASSLVTVNQPQHF.

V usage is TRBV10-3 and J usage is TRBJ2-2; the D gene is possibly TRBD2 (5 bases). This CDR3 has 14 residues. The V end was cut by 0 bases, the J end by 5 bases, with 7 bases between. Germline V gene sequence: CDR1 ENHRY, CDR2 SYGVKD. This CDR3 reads CAISESGDTGELFF. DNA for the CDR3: TGTGCCATCAGTGAGTCGGGAGATACCGGGGAGCTGTTTTTT.

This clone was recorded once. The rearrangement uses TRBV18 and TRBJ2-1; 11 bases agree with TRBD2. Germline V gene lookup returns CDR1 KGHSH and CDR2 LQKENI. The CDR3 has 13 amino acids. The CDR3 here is CSSGGLADNEQFF. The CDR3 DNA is TGTTCATCGGGGGGACTAGCGGACAATGAGCAGTTCTTC.

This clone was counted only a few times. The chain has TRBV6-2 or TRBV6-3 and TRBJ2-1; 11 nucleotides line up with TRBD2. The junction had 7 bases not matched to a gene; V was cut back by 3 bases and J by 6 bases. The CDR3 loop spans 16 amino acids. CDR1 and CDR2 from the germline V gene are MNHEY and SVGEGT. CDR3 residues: CASSYSRLAGPNEQFF. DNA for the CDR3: TGTGCCAGCAGTTATTCCCGACTAGCGGGACCCAATGAGCAGTTCTTC.

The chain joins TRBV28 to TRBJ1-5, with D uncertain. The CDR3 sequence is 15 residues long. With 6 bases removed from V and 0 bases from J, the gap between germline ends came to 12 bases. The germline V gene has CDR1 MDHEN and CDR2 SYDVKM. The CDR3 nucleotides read TGTGCCAGCAGCCCTGGCCAATTTAGCAATCAGCCCCAGCATTTT. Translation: CASSPGQFSNQPQHF.

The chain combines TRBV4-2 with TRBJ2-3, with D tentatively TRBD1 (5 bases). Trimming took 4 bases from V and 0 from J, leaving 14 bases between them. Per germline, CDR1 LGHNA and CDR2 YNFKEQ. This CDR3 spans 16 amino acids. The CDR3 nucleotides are TGTGCCAGCAGCCTCCGATCAGGGTACAGCACAGATACGCAGTATTTT. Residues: CASSLRSGYSTDTQYF.

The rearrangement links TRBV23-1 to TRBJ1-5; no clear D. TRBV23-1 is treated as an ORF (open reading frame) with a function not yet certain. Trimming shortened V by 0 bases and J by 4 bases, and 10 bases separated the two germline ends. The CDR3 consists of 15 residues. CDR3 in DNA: TGCGCCAGCAGTCAATCGAGGGCAGATAATCAGCCCCAGCATTTT. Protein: CASSQSRADNQPQHF.

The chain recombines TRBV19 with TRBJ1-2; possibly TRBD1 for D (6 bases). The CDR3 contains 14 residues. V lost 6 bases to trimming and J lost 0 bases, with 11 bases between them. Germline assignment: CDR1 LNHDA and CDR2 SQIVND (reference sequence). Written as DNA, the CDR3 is TGTGCCAGTAGCCGGACAGTTACTAACTATGGCTACACCTTC. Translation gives CASSRTVTNYGYTF.

The CDR3 region is CASSVASQGLSPLHF. CDR3 coding DNA: TGTGCCAGCAGCGTAGCGTCGCAGGGGCTTTCACCCCTCCACTTT. This chain joins TRBV9 and TRBJ1-6, with a weak D call TRBD1 (6 bases). Per germline, CDR1 SGDLS and CDR2 YYNGEE. The CDR3 covers 15 residues. Deletions cut 0 bases from V and 9 bases from J, with 13 bases between.

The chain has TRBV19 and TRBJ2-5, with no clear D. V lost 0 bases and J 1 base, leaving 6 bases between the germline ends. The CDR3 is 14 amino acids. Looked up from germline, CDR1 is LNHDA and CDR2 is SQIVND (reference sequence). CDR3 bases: TGTGCCAGTAGTATAGATCCGGGCCAAGAGACCCAGTACTTC. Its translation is CASSIDPGQETQYF.

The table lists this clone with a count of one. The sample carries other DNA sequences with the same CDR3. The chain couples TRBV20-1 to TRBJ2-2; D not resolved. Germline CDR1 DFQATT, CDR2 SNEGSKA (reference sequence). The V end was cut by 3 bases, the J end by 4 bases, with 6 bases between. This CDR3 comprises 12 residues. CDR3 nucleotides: TGCAGTGCTAGTCGCGGCACCGGGGAGCTGTTTTTT. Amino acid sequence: CSASRGTGELFF.

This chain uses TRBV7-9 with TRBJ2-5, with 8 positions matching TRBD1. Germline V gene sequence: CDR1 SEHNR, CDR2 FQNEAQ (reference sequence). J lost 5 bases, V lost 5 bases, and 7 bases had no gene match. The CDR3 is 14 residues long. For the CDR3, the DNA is TGTGCCAGCAGCACAGGGACAGGTCCGGAGACCCAGTACTTC. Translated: CASSTGTGPETQYF.

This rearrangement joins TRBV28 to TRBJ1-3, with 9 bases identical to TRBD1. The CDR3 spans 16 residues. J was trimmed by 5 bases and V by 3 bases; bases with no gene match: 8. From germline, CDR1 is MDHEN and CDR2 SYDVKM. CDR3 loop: CASSFWGQGVRNTIYF. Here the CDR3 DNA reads TGTGCCAGCAGTTTCTGGGGACAGGGTGTAAGAAACACCATATATTTT. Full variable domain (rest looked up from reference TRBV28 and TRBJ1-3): DVKVTQSSRYLVKRTGEKVFLECVQDMDHENMFWYRQDPGLGLRLIYFSYDVKMKEKGDIPEGYSVSREKKERFSLILESASTNQTSMYLCASSFWGQGVRNTIYFGEGSWLTVV.

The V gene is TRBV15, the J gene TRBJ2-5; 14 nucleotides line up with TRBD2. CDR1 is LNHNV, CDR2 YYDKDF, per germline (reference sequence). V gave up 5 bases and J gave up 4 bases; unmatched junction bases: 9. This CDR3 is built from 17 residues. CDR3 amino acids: CATSRGLAGEEVETQYF. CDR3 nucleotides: TGTGCCACCAGCCGGGGACTAGCGGGAGAGGAAGTAGAGACCCAGTACTTC.

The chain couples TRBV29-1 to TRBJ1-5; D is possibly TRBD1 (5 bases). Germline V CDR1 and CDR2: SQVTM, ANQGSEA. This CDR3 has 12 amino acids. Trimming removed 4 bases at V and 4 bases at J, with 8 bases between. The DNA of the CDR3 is TGCAGCGTTGGGGAGGGGAATCAGCCCCAGCATTTT. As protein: CSVGEGNQPQHF. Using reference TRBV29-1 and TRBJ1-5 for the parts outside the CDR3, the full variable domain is SAVISQKPSRDICQRGTSLTIQCQVDSQVTMMFWYRQQPGQSLTLIATANQGSEATYESGFVIDKFPISRPNLTFSTLTVSNMSPEDSSIYLCSVGEGNQPQHFGDGTRLSIL.

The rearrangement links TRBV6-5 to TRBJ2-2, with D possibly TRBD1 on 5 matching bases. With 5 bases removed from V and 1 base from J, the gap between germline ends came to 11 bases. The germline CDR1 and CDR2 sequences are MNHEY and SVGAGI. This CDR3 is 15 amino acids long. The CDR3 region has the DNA TGTGCCAGCAGTCCTCAGGGATGGAACACCGGGGAGCTGTTTTTT. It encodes CASSPQGWNTGELFF.

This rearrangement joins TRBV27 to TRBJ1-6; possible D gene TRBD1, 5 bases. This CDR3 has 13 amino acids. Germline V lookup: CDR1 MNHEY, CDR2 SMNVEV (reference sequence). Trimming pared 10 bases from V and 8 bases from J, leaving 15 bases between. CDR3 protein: CATSQTEDSPLHF. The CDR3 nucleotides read TGTGCCACCAGCCAGACAGAAGATTCACCCCTCCACTTT.

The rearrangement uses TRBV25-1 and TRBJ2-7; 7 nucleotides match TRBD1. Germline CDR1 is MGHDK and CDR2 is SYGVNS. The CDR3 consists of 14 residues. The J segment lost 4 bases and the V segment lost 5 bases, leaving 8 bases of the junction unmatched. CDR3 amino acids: CASSLQGILYEQYF. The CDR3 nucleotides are TGTGCCAGCAGTTTACAGGGGATCCTTTACGAGCAGTACTTC.

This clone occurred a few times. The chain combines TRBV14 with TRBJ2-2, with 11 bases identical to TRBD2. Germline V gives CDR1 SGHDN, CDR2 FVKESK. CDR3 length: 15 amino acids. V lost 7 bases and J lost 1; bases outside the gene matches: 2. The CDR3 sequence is CASIGLAGNTGELFF. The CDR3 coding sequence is TGTGCCAGCATCGGACTAGCGGGGAACACCGGGGAGCTGTTTTTT.

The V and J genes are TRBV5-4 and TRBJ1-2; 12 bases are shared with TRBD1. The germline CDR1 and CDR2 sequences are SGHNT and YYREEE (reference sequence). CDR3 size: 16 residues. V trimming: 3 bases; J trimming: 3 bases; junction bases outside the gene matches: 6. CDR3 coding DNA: TGTGCCAGCAGCTCTCGGGACAGGGGGCTTCACTATGGCTACACCTTC. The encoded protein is CASSSRDRGLHYGYTF.

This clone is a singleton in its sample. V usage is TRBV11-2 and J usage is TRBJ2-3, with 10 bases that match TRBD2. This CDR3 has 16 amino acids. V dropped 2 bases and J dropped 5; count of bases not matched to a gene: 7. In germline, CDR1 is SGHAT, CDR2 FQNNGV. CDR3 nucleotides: TGTGCCAGCAGCTTACTACTAGCGGGAATCCGAGATACGCAGTATTTT. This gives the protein CASSLLLAGIRDTQYF. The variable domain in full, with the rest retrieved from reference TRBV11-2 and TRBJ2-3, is EAGVAQSPRYKIIEKRQSVAFWCNPISGHATLYWYQQILGQGPKLLIQFQNNGVVDDSQLPKDRFSAERLKGVDSTLKIQPAKLEDSAVYLCASSLLLAGIRDTQYFGPGTRLTVL.

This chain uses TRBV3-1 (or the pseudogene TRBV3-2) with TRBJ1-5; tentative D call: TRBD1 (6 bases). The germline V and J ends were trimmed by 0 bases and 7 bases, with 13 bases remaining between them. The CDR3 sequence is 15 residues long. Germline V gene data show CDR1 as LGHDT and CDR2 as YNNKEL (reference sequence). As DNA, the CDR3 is TGTGCCAGCAGCCAAGATGGGAACAGGGCCCAGCCCCAGCATTTT. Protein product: CASSQDGNRAQPQHF.

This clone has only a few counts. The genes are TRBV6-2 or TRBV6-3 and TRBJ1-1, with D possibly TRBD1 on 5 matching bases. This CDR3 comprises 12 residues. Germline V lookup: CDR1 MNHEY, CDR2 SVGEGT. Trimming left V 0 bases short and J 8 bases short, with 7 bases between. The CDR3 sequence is CASSYSRTEAFF. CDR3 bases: TGTGCCAGCAGTTACTCCAGGACAGAAGCTTTCTTT.

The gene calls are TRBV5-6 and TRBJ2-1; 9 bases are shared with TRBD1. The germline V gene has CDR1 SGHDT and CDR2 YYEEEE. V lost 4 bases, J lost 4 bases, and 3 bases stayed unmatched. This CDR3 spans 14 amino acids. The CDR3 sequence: CASSAGQGYNEQFF. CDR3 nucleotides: TGTGCCAGCAGCGCGGGACAGGGATACAATGAGCAGTTCTTC.